The 29 T cell receptor beta chains in this list originate from one sample, sequenced in a study of cytomegalovirus exposure and HLA in healthy donors. 13 Jbeta primers and 60 Vbeta primers were used for the PCR. Generated by immunoSEQ multiplex PCR, the TCRdb table keeps only in-frame clones and is missing some. The sample lists roughly 150,000 clones, roughly 85% occurring once. Input material: PBMCs. The origin of the receptors is a male donor in good health and CMV-seronegative.

The V call is TRBV11-3, the J call TRBJ1-1; 10 nucleotides match TRBD1. CDR3 length: 15 amino acids. Germline-derived CDR1 and CDR2 are SGHNT and YENEEA. V gave up 2 bases and J gave up 6 bases; unmatched junction bases: 6. The CDR3 nucleotides are TGTGCCAGCAGCTTAATTGGGACAGGGGCGTCTGAAGCTTTCTTT. This encodes CASSLIGTGASEAFF. Full variable domain (rest looked up from reference TRBV11-3 and TRBJ1-1): EAGVVQSPRYKIIEKKQPVAFWCNPISGHNTLYWYLQNLGQGPELLIRYENEEAVDDSQLPKDRFSAERLKGVDSTLKIQPAELGDSAVYLCASSLIGTGASEAFFGQGTRLTVV.

The chain combines TRBV7-3 with TRBJ1-1, with 10 nucleotides matching TRBD1. The CDR3 consists of 16 residues. V lost 5 bases, J lost 5 bases, and 11 bases stayed unmatched. Germline CDR1 and CDR2: SGHTA and FQGTGA. The CDR3 region is CASSRTILDRGTEAFF. CDR3 coding DNA: TGTGCCAGCAGCCGAACGATTTTGGACAGGGGGACTGAAGCTTTCTTT.

The chain employs TRBV6-4 and TRBJ2-3; D unclear. The CDR3 runs to 13 residues. V was trimmed by 2 bases and J by 1 base, leaving 4 bases between them. Looked up from germline, CDR1 is MRHNA and CDR2 is SNTAGT. CDR3 amino acids: CASSDVGTDTQYF. CDR3 nucleotide sequence: TGTGCCAGCAGTGACGTCGGCACAGATACGCAGTATTTT.

The chain links TRBV7-9 to TRBJ1-1; TRBD1 might be the D (6 bases). Looked up from germline, CDR1 is SEHNR and CDR2 is FQNEAQ (reference sequence). Trimming took off 5 bases at V and 10 bases at J, with 20 bases between the two ends. This CDR3 contains 14 residues. CDR3 sequence reads: CASSGRDTLHRAFF. For the CDR3, the DNA is TGTGCCAGCAGCGGCCGGGACACCTTACACCGAGCTTTCTTT.

The chain uses TRBV7-3 and TRBJ1-6; possibly TRBD1 for D (5 bases). Germline V CDR1 and CDR2: SGHTA, FQGTGA. The length of the CDR3 is 13 residues. With 4 bases removed from V and 7 bases from J, the gap between germline ends came to 8 bases. Here the CDR3 DNA reads TGTGCCAGCAGCTCCGACAGAAATTCACCCCTCCACTTT. Its protein is CASSSDRNSPLHF.

This clone has a handful of counts. The chain uses TRBV5-1 and TRBJ1-1; 7 bases line up with TRBD1. Germline CDR1 is SGHRS and CDR2 is YFSETQ. The CDR3 has 13 amino acids. J was trimmed by 1 base and V by 5 bases; bases with no gene match: 2. The CDR3 region has the DNA TGCGCCAGCAGTCGGGACAGGAACACTGAAGCTTTCTTT. Translating gives CASSRDRNTEAFF.

Comments on this clone: Distinct nucleotide sequences in the sample also encode this CDR3. CDR3: CASSAGQGGGGMDNEQFF. The CDR3 nucleotides read TGTGCCAGCAGCGCTGGGCAGGGAGGGGGGGGTATGGACAATGAGCAGTTCTTC. The rearrangement uses TRBV9 and TRBJ2-1; tentatively, D is TRBD2 (7 bases). The CDR3 consists of 18 residues. The ends were cut back, 3 bases at V and 5 bases at J, with 24 bases in the middle. Looked up from germline, CDR1 is SGDLS and CDR2 is YYNGEE.

The chain combines TRBV7-3 with TRBJ2-5, with TRBD2 matching 9 bases. Germline V gene sequence: CDR1 SGHTA, CDR2 FQGTGA. The junction had 7 bases not matched to a gene; V was cut back by 3 bases and J by 5 bases. CDR3 length: 15 amino acids. DNA for the CDR3: TGTGCCAGCAGCTTGGGCGGGAGGGCCGACGAGACCCAGTACTTC. This encodes CASSLGGRADETQYF.

The V call is TRBV7-9, the J call TRBJ1-4; D ambiguous. V dropped 7 bases and J dropped 0 bases, with 12 bases sitting between them. Per germline, CDR1 SEHNR and CDR2 FQNEAQ (reference sequence). The CDR3 has 15 residues. The CDR3 nucleotides read TGTGCCAGCACCCCCCTCCTTGCAACTAATGAAAAACTGTTTTTT. It encodes CASTPLLATNEKLFF.

In this sample, this clone turned up once. The genes are TRBV6-4 and TRBJ2-1; D possibly corresponds to TRBD2 (6 bases). The CDR3 has 14 amino acids. Germline-derived CDR1 and CDR2 are MRHNA and SNTAGT. V gave up 4 bases and J gave up 7 bases, with 14 bases separating them. In DNA, the CDR3 is TGTGCCAGCAGTGCGGGTCTAGCGAGTAATGAGCAGTTCTTC. It codes for CASSAGLASNEQFF.

The V and J genes are TRBV5-1 and TRBJ1-4; TRBD1 agrees at 7 bases. Germline V gene lookup returns CDR1 SGHRS and CDR2 YFSETQ. This CDR3 has 15 amino acids. Unmatched junction bases numbered 4, after V lost 0 bases and J lost 5 bases. CDR3: CASSLAAGGNEKLFF. The CDR3 region has the DNA TGCGCCAGCAGCTTGGCCGCAGGGGGAAATGAAAAACTGTTTTTT.

This CDR3 reads CASSLGLGGYGYTF. As DNA, the CDR3 is TGTGCCAGCAGCTTAGGACTCGGCGGCTATGGCTACACCTTC. The chain has TRBV7-6 and TRBJ1-2; D is unresolved. The CDR3 extends over 14 amino acids. V was cut by 1 base and J by 4 bases, with 10 bases left in between. CDR1 and CDR2 (germline): SGHVS, FNYEAQ.

The chain links TRBV10-3 to TRBJ2-1; 8 bases are a match to TRBD1. The germline V gene encodes CDR1 ENHRY and CDR2 SYGVKD. J gave up 7 bases and V 10 bases, and 6 bases lay outside the gene matches. CDR3 size: 12 residues. The CDR3 is CATGQGGNEQFF. CDR3 nucleotides: TGTGCCACCGGACAGGGTGGAAATGAGCAGTTCTTC.

The gene calls are TRBV2 and TRBJ1-5; no clear D. The ends were cut back, 8 bases at V and 0 bases at J, with 14 bases in the middle. Germline CDR1 and CDR2: SNHLY and FYNNEI. The CDR3 length is 15 residues. CDR3 DNA: TGTGCCAGCCAAAGGACGGGAAATAGCAATCAGCCCCAGCATTTT. The encoded protein is CASQRTGNSNQPQHF.

V and J are TRBV4-2 and TRBJ2-7; 11 bases map to TRBD2. This CDR3 is 16 amino acids long. Per germline, CDR1 LGHNA and CDR2 YNFKEQ. The V gene end was trimmed by 2 bases and the J gene end by 4 bases; junction bases not matched to a gene: 7. The CDR3 region is CASSQSPGTSGYEQYF. CDR3 DNA: TGTGCCAGCAGCCAATCCCCGGGGACTAGCGGTTACGAGCAGTACTTC.

The V and J genes are TRBV5-1 and TRBJ1-1; 10 nucleotides align to TRBD1. The CDR3 spans 19 residues. The ends lost 0 bases at V and 3 bases at J; junction bases unmatched: 14. Germline V gene data show CDR1 as SGHRS and CDR2 as YFSETQ. This chain's CDR3 is CASSLVPGTGARGDTEAFF. The CDR3 region has the DNA TGCGCCAGCAGCTTGGTGCCCGGGACAGGGGCGAGAGGGGACACTGAAGCTTTCTTT.

The chain joins TRBV7-8 to TRBJ2-5; 12 bases match TRBD2. Germline V gene data show CDR1 as SGHVS and CDR2 as FQNEAQ. This CDR3 has 18 residues. The V gene end was trimmed by 1 base and the J gene end by 5 bases; junction bases not matched to a gene: 11. The CDR3: CASSLGLASGGAEETQYF. The CDR3 region has the DNA TGTGCCAGCAGCTTAGGGTTAGCTAGCGGGGGGGCGGAGGAGACCCAGTACTTC.

CDR3 sequence: CASSPPGTGSSYGYTF. CDR3 nucleotides: TGTGCCAGCAGCCCACCGGGGACAGGGAGCTCCTATGGCTACACCTTC. The rearrangement uses TRBV7-2 and TRBJ1-2; 9 nucleotides align to TRBD1. In germline, CDR1 is SGHTA, CDR2 FQGNSA. V lost 5 bases and J lost 4; bases outside the gene matches: 11. CDR3 size: 16 residues.

The V call is TRBV19, the J call TRBJ2-1; 10 nucleotides line up with TRBD2. Per the germline V gene, CDR1 is LNHDA and CDR2 is SQIVND (reference sequence). The CDR3 totals 16 residues. J lost 5 bases, V lost 3 bases, and 7 bases had no gene match. The CDR3 DNA is TGTGCCAGTAGTATTCAGGCTAGCGGGGGCAACAATGAGCAGTTCTTC. It is translated as CASSIQASGGNNEQFF.

The CDR3 is CAWSGTGGTKEQYF. In DNA form, the CDR3 reads TGTGCCTGGAGCGGGACAGGGGGTACGAAAGAGCAGTACTTC. The V and J genes are TRBV30 and TRBJ2-7; TRBD1 aligns across 11 bases. Germline V gene data show CDR1 as GTSNPN and CDR2 as SVGIG (reference sequence). This CDR3 is 14 amino acids long. J lost 7 bases, V lost 3 bases, and 8 bases had no gene match.

The chain joins TRBV7-2 to TRBJ1-2, with 7 bases aligning to TRBD1. Germline V gene data show CDR1 as SGHTA and CDR2 as FQGNSA. V lost 1 base to trimming and J lost 4 bases; unmatched junction nucleotides: 6. The CDR3 runs to 15 residues. CDR3 sequence: CASSLGPGQTYGYTF. Here the CDR3 DNA reads TGTGCCAGCAGCTTAGGCCCGGGACAGACCTATGGCTACACCTTC.

This rearrangement joins TRBV14 to TRBJ2-2, with D unclear. The germline V and J ends were trimmed by 2 bases and 2 bases, with 3 bases remaining between them. The CDR3 has 13 residues. Per germline, CDR1 SGHDN and CDR2 FVKESK. CDR3 nucleotide sequence: TGTGCCAGCAGCCAATATAACACCGGGGAGCTGTTTTTT. Its protein is CASSQYNTGELFF.

V gene TRBV6-5 combines with J gene TRBJ2-1; D is unresolved. Germline values: CDR1 MNHEY, CDR2 SVGAGI. V shed 0 bases and J shed 8 bases, with 11 bases lying between them. This CDR3 has 14 amino acids. The CDR3 is CASSYSYRVYEQFF. In DNA form, the CDR3 reads TGTGCCAGCAGTTACTCATATCGGGTCTATGAGCAGTTCTTC.

Details on this clone: Relative to the germline gene, one junction end is altered; a read error may explain this. The chain recombines TRBV7-9 with TRBJ1-2; 9 bases map to TRBD1. The length of the CDR3 is 14 residues. Germline-derived CDR1 and CDR2 are SEHNR and FQNEAQ (reference sequence). CDR3 residues: CSSSVTGGALGYTF. CDR3 nucleotides: TGTTCCAGCAGCGTCACAGGGGGCGCGTTAGGCTACACCTTC.

This chain connects TRBV4-3 to TRBJ2-3; weak D call: TRBD2 (6 bases). The CDR3 loop spans 13 amino acids. CDR1 LGHNA and CDR2 YSLEER come from the germline V gene. The V end lost 0 bases, the J end lost 7 bases, and 8 bases lay between the germline ends. DNA of the CDR3: TGCGCCAGCAGCCAAGATCTAGCGAATACGCAGTATTTT. Translating it yields CASSQDLANTQYF.

The genes are TRBV29-1 and TRBJ1-2; D is perhaps TRBD1 (5 bases). The CDR3 is 12 amino acids. Germline CDR1 SQVTM, CDR2 ANQGSEA. The germline V and J ends were trimmed by 4 bases and 4 bases, with 10 bases remaining between them. Here the CDR3 reads CSVAQRGYGYTF. CDR3 nucleotides: TGCAGCGTTGCCCAAAGGGGCTATGGCTACACCTTC.

The chain couples TRBV18 to TRBJ2-1, with TRBD2 matching 10 bases. There are 15 residues in the CDR3. The germline V gene encodes CDR1 KGHSH and CDR2 LQKENI. Unmatched junction bases numbered 7, after V lost 5 bases and J lost 6 bases. CDR3 bases: TGTGCCAGCTCATCCTTCGGGACTAGCGTCAATGAGCAGTTCTTC. Its protein product is CASSSFGTSVNEQFF.

V and J are TRBV15 and TRBJ1-2; the match to TRBD1 covers 11 bases. The junction had 1 base not matched to a gene; V was cut back by 1 base and J by 3 bases. Germline CDR1 and CDR2: LNHNV and YYDKDF (reference sequence). CDR3 size: 15 residues. CDR3 DNA sequence: TGTGCCACCAGCAGAGGGACAGGGGGCCACTATGGCTACACCTTC. Translated, it gives CATSRGTGGHYGYTF.

V is TRBV7-6 and J is TRBJ2-1; TRBD2 matches at 10 bases. The CDR3 covers 16 residues. V was clipped by 2 bases and J by 4 bases; unmatched bases: 5. Germline CDR1 reads SGHVS; CDR2 reads FNYEAQ. The CDR3 DNA reads TGTGCCAGCAGCTTATTACCTAGCGGGAGTTACAATGAGCAGTTCTTC. As protein: CASSLLPSGSYNEQFF.